This record looks at one T cell receptor (beta chain) sequence and its context. What it binds is not known. Reverse transcribing all isolated RNA meant expressed TCRB transcripts were sequenced. Profiling relied on immunoSEQ multiplex PCR, and the TCRdb table lists in-frame clones only, not all of them. Of over 600,000 clones in the sample, roughly 12% are singletons; the top ten hold 0.095% to 0.15%. The entry originates in a study of beta chain features in type 1 diabetes. This CDR3 is built from 15 residues. After removal of 0 bases from V and 2 bases from J, the junction contained 2 bases not matched to a gene. The germline CDR1 and CDR2 sequences are SGHVS and FQNEAQ. Overall study findings and caveats: When Type 1 diabetes patients were examined, their TCRB CDR3s proved moderately but significantly shorter in all four CD4+ subsets.

The source is a man in his thirties or forties with type 1 diabetes. The chain carries TRBV7-8 and TRBJ2-7; the match to TRBD2 covers 9 bases. Source material: naive CD4+ T cells from blood. The CDR3 is CASSLASGGPYEQYF. The CDR3 nucleotides are TGTGCCAGCAGCTTAGCCAGCGGGGGGCCCTACGAGCAGTACTTC.